This T cell receptor beta chain was sequenced during a study of response to subunit inactivated influenza vaccine. This CDR3 is built from 15 residues. CDR1 is SGHAT, CDR2 FQNNGV, per germline. V was clipped by 1 base and J by 5 bases; unmatched bases: 7. Worth noting for this clonotype: Its antigen is unknown.

TCRdb re-analysed the RT-PCR reads in MiXCR, keeping a single row per CDR3 protein. The table lists about 780,000 distinct CDR3 sequences, roughly 18% of them singletons, with about 11% in the top ten. Study-wide results and caveats: Each seasonal influenza vaccination, the authors suggested, recruits few new T cells.

The sequences come from PBMCs from blood, collected around 5 days after vaccination. The V call is TRBV11-2, the J call TRBJ2-5, with 7 bases that match TRBD2. The TCR originated in a man aged 50 to 60 who received an inactivated influenza vaccine. The CDR3 region has the DNA TGTGCCAGCAGCTTAGCTGTGGGAGGGTTTGAGACCCAGTACTTC. It yields the protein CASSLAVGGFETQYF.